A single sample gave rise to the 13 T cell receptor beta chains below, sequenced in a study of cytomegalovirus exposure and HLA in healthy donors (dated by TCRdb to about 2017). Libraries were prepared through the immunoSEQ multiplex PCR assay. A mixture of 60 forward primers for TCR Vbeta segments and 13 reverse primers for TCR Jbeta segments was used in the multiplex PCR. The table comes from immuneACCESS by way of TCRdb, which keeps in-frame sequences with V and J called. Part of the clones is missing from these tables; in studies checked, under half for an unresolved V gene and the rest for unknown reasons. In all, the sample holds about 140,000 clones, and around three quarters of those were seen once. Jointly, the top ten make up approximately 7% of the sample. Sequenced material: PBMCs. The receptors come from a man aged 40-49 years in good health and CMV-seropositive.

V and J are TRBV5-1 and TRBJ2-3, with unresolved D. The V gene lost 0 bases and the J gene lost 0 bases, with 8 bases spanning the gap. In germline, CDR1 is SGHRS, CDR2 YFSETQ. CDR3 length: 15 residues. The CDR3, as DNA: TGCGCCAGCAGCTTGGAAGCTGTTAGCACAGATACGCAGTATTTT. Its protein is CASSLEAVSTDTQYF.

This clone is a singleton in its sample. The chain is built from TRBV9 and TRBJ2-1, with TRBD2 matching over 8 bases. Trimming cost V 0 bases and J 5 bases; bases outside gene matches: 7. Per the germline V gene, CDR1 is SGDLS and CDR2 is YYNGEE. The CDR3 extends over 16 amino acids. CDR3: CASSVALGAGDNEQFF. For the CDR3, the DNA is TGTGCCAGCAGCGTAGCCCTGGGAGCGGGAGACAATGAGCAGTTCTTC.

The CDR3 loop is CASSLGVYSGRGTDTQYF. In nucleotides, the CDR3 is TGTGCCAGCAGCTTAGGGGTCTATAGCGGGAGGGGCACAGATACGCAGTATTTT. V is TRBV11-2 and J is TRBJ2-3; 11 bases line up with TRBD2. The V gene's germline CDR1 is SGHAT and CDR2 FQNNGV. The CDR3 spans 18 residues. Trimming cost V 1 base and J 1 base; bases outside gene matches: 7.

V is TRBV7-9 and J is TRBJ1-2; D perhaps matches TRBD1 (6 bases). Germline lookup yields CDR1 SEHNR and CDR2 FQNEAQ (reference sequence). Trimming took 3 bases from V and 8 from J, leaving 16 bases between them. The CDR3 is 14 amino acids. DNA for the CDR3: TGTGCCAGCAGCTTCGCACAGGGATTAACGGGCTACACCTTC. It codes for CASSFAQGLTGYTF. Looking up the rest from reference TRBV7-9 and TRBJ1-2 gives the full variable domain: DTGVSQNPRHKITKRGQNVTFRCDPISEHNRLYWYRQTLGQGPEFLTYFQNEAQLEKSRLLSDRFSAERPKGSFSTLEIQRTEQGDSAMYLCASSFAQGLTGYTFGSGTRLTVV.

The chain has TRBV4-3 and TRBJ2-2; D gene unclear. CDR3 length: 13 amino acids. Trimming cost V 1 base and J 11 bases, with 11 bases left between them. The germline V gene encodes CDR1 LGHNA and CDR2 YSLEER. The CDR3 reads CASSQGAFLELFF. CDR3 in DNA: TGCGCCAGCAGCCAAGGGGCCTTTCTTGAGCTGTTTTTT.

The chain has TRBV30 and TRBJ1-3, with a tentative D call TRBD1 (5 bases). V lost 3 bases to trimming and J lost 4 bases, with 10 bases between them. The CDR3 length is 13 residues. The germline V gene encodes CDR1 GTSNPN and CDR2 SVGIG (reference sequence). CDR3: CAWRGGSGNTIYF. DNA for the CDR3: TGTGCCTGGAGGGGGGGGTCGGGAAACACCATATATTTT.

This rearrangement joins TRBV2 to TRBJ2-3, with 7 bases identical to TRBD1. The V gene's germline CDR1 is SNHLY and CDR2 FYNNEI. The CDR3 is 14 amino acids. V gave up 7 bases and J gave up 2 bases; unmatched junction bases: 6. The CDR3 nucleotides read TGTGCCAGCACGCCCGGGACAGCCACAGATACGCAGTATTTT. It yields the protein CASTPGTATDTQYF.

The chain is built from TRBV7-9 and TRBJ1-5; 9 nucleotides align to TRBD1. V dropped 5 bases and J dropped 1; count of bases not matched to a gene: 12. The CDR3 is 18 amino acids. Germline V gene lookup returns CDR1 SEHNR and CDR2 FQNEAQ (reference sequence). DNA of the CDR3: TGTGCCAGCAGCCCAATTACGGTCGGGACAGGGAGCAATCAGCCCCAGCATTTT. It codes for CASSPITVGTGSNQPQHF. Drawing the rest from reference TRBV7-9 and TRBJ1-5, the complete variable domain is DTGVSQNPRHKITKRGQNVTFRCDPISEHNRLYWYRQTLGQGPEFLTYFQNEAQLEKSRLLSDRFSAERPKGSFSTLEIQRTEQGDSAMYLCASSPITVGTGSNQPQHFGDGTRLSIL.

This clone was detected only a few times. This chain links TRBV2 with TRBJ2-4; TRBD2 matches at 11 bases. CDR1 is SNHLY and CDR2 is FYNNEI in the germline V gene. This CDR3 comprises 17 residues. V trimming: 4 bases; J trimming: 0 bases; junction bases outside the gene matches: 5. The CDR3 DNA follows: TGTGCCAGCAGTGGTCTAGCGGGGGGTGTAGCCAAAAACATTCAGTACTTC. Translation gives CASSGLAGGVAKNIQYF.

The gene calls are TRBV12-5 and TRBJ2-7; possibly TRBD2 for D (6 bases). The ends were cut back, 3 bases at V and 0 bases at J, with 18 bases in the middle. CDR1 is LGHNT, CDR2 FRNRAP, per germline. CDR3 length: 17 amino acids. The DNA of the CDR3 is TGTGCTAGTGGTTTTGACTTGTCGGGACTGATCTCCTACGAGCAGTACTTC. As protein: CASGFDLSGLISYEQYF.

The chain uses TRBV7-6 and TRBJ2-1, with 7 bases lining up with TRBD2. J lost 6 bases, V lost 6 bases, and 5 bases had no gene match. The length of the CDR3 is 13 residues. From germline, CDR1 is SGHVS and CDR2 FNYEAQ. The DNA of the CDR3 is TGTGCCAGCAGTTCGGGACTATTCAATGAGCAGTTCTTC. As protein: CASSSGLFNEQFF.

DNA for the CDR3: TGTGCCAGCAGCCCTAGGACAGTGAACACTGAAGCTTTCTTT. This codes for CASSPRTVNTEAFF. V is TRBV6-1 and J is TRBJ1-1; possible D gene TRBD1, 6 bases. V gave up 6 bases and J gave up 0 bases, with 11 bases separating them. The germline gives CDR1 MNHNS, CDR2 SASEGT. This CDR3 has 14 residues.

This clone was seen many times. The V call is TRBV4-3, the J call TRBJ1-3; D gene uncertain. CDR1 is LGHNA and CDR2 is YSLEER in the germline V gene. CDR3 size: 16 residues. Trimming pared 0 bases from V and 4 bases from J, leaving 13 bases between. CDR3 bases: TGCGCCAGCAGCCAAGATTCGGGAGGTTTCGGAAACACCATATATTTT. It codes for CASSQDSGGFGNTIYF.